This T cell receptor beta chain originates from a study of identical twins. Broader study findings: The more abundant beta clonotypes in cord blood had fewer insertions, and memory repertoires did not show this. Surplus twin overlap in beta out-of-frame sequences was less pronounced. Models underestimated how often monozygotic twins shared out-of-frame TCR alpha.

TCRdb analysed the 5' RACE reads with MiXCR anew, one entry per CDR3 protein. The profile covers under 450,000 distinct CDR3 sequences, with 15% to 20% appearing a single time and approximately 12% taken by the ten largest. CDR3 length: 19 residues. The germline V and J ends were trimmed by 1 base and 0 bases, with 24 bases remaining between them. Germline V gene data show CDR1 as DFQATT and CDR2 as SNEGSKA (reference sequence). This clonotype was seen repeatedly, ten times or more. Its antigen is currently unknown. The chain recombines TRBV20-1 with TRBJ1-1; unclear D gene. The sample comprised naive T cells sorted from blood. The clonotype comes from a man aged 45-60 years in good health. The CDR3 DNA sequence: TGCAGTGCTAGAGGGGCGGAGGCACCTCACTCTCTCATGAACACTGAAGCTTTCTTT. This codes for CSARGAEAPHSLMNTEAFF.